The TCR beta chain described here comes from a study of regulatory T cells in long-lasting Graves disease. Specified time point: persistent/refractory GD, antithyroid drugs over 5 years with positive TRAb. The TCR library was made from RNA that had been extracted from PBMCs in TRIzol. iRepertoire HTBI primers and Arm-PCR of CDR3 regions built TCR beta libraries. One entry per CDR3 protein, called by TCRdb with MiXCR from the multiplex PCR reads. This repertoire shows a few hundred thousand distinct CDR3 sequences, around 23% found once; its top ten account for around 30%. Germline V gene data show CDR1 as SGHTA and CDR2 as FQGNSA. Losses at the gene ends were 1 base for V and 9 bases for J; bases not matched to a gene: 5. The CDR3 length is 15 residues.

This chain links TRBV7-2 with TRBJ2-1; TRBD2 agrees at 11 bases. Sequences were derived from peripheral blood mononuclear cells (PBMCs), sampled when the disease was refractory, from a patient treated with antithyroid drugs. The TCR was taken from a woman between 40 and 50 years old with Graves disease. The CDR3 here is CASSLELAGVSEQFF. DNA of the CDR3: TGTGCCAGCAGCTTAGAACTAGCGGGAGTTAGTGAGCAGTTCTTC.